This T cell receptor (beta chain) is from a study of blood T cell repertoires in COVID-19. How the authors handled the data: Amplified reference gene primers provided the basis for estimating nucleated cell counts. The method was immunoSEQ multiplex PCR; TCRdb's version includes in-frame clones alone and lacks a portion of them. V, J and clone size derive from that table, while D and trimming were established from the DNA sequence. The top ten clones hold 15% of a sample with some 170,000 clones, around 80% of them seen once. This clone has just a few counts. The germline V gene has CDR1 SNHLY and CDR2 FYNNEI. The V end was cut by 1 base, the J end by 0 bases, with 7 bases between. The CDR3 is 16 amino acids. The participants were between about 18 and 95 years old and came from 24 US areas.

The sample was PBMCs or T cells enriched from blood (not recorded which). The J gene is TRBJ1-6, the V gene TRBV2; no reliable D call. The receptor was derived from a man over 45 who had recovered from COVID-19. The CDR3 sequence: CASSEEAGSYNSPLHF. The CDR3 region has the DNA TGTGCCAGCAGTGAAGAGGCAGGCTCCTATAATTCACCCCTCCACTTT.